The 11 T cell receptor beta chains presented below share a single source sample, sequenced in a study of T-cell reconstitution after alpha-beta-depleted transplantation in children. Preparing the TCRbeta library involved the use of unique molecular identifiers. A single record per CDR3 protein comes from TCRdb applying MiXCR to the PCR reads. Of a few hundred thousand distinct CDR3 sequences listed, roughly 25% are singletons. The starting material was PBMCs, mostly from graft donor cells, obtained 360 days after TCRalphabeta/CD19-depleted stem cell transplant. The receptors were gathered from a female patient aged 2-10 years who had a stem cell transplant for congenital amegakaryocytic thrombocytopenia, so the T cells may come from the graft donor.

The V gene is TRBV14, the J gene TRBJ1-4; D is uncertain. CDR3 size: 16 residues. V lost 0 bases to trimming and J lost 6 bases, with 14 bases between them. Germline lookup yields CDR1 SGHDN and CDR2 FVKESK. CDR3 DNA sequence: TGTGCCAGCAGCCAAGATTTAGGGAGGAACTATGAAAAACTGTTTTTT. Amino acid sequence: CASSQDLGRNYEKLFF.

The genes are TRBV10-3 and TRBJ1-5; D is possibly TRBD1 (5 bases). Germline CDR1 and CDR2: ENHRY and SYGVKD. This CDR3 is built from 13 residues. V lost 5 bases and J lost 5, with 10 bases in between. CDR3 region: CAISQQGDQPQHF. The CDR3 DNA is TGTGCCATCAGTCAGCAGGGAGATCAGCCCCAGCATTTT.

This clonotype has a count of ten or more. V is TRBV3-1 and J is TRBJ1-1, with TRBD1 as a possible D gene (5 bases). Germline CDR1 LGHDT, CDR2 YNNKEL (reference sequence). The ends were cut back, 0 bases at V and 6 bases at J, with 8 bases in the middle. The CDR3 is 13 amino acids. The DNA of the CDR3 is TGTGCCAGCAGCCAAGATGGGGGGTCTGAAGCTTTCTTT. Translated: CASSQDGGSEAFF.

This sequence joins TRBV6-5 and TRBJ2-5, with 7 bases fitting TRBD2. V shed 2 bases and J 5 bases; nucleotides not matched to a gene: 8. Germline CDR1 reads MNHEY; CDR2 reads SVGAGI. The CDR3 spans 15 residues. The CDR3 is CASSYGRGRPETQYF. The DNA for the CDR3 is TGTGCCAGCAGTTACGGCCGCGGGAGACCCGAGACCCAGTACTTC.

The J gene is TRBJ2-5, the V gene TRBV18; TRBD1 aligns across 8 bases. Germline CDR1 is KGHSH and CDR2 is LQKENI. This CDR3 is 16 amino acids long. Trimming cost V 3 bases and J 0 bases; bases outside gene matches: 6. CDR3 bases: TGTGCCAGCTCACCTCGGGACAGGATGTACCAAGAGACCCAGTACTTC. This gives the protein CASSPRDRMYQETQYF.

This clonotype came up a few times. The CDR3 bases are TGTGCCAGCAGCTTGGCCCGACAGGGGGCTTGGACAGATACGCAGTATTTT. It translates to CASSLARQGAWTDTQYF. V usage is TRBV5-6 and J usage is TRBJ2-3; TRBD1 agrees at 10 bases. Germline V gene sequence: CDR1 SGHDT, CDR2 YYEEEE. The CDR3 extends over 17 amino acids. With V trimmed by 0 bases and J by 3 bases, 7 bases remained unmatched.

The chain couples TRBV20-1 to TRBJ2-5; 7 bases align to TRBD2. Germline loops: CDR1 DFQATT, CDR2 SNEGSKA (reference sequence). This CDR3 region has 13 residues. The J segment lost 2 bases and the V segment lost 5 bases, leaving 5 bases of the junction unmatched. The CDR3: CSAGTTIQETQYF. CDR3 bases: TGCAGTGCTGGGACTACTATTCAAGAGACCCAGTACTTC.

This clonotype was seen a handful of times. The rearrangement links TRBV5-1 to TRBJ2-7; possibly TRBD1 for D (6 bases). This CDR3 spans 15 amino acids. Germline-derived CDR1 and CDR2 are SGHRS and YFSETQ. V was pared by 0 bases and J by 4 bases, with 14 bases between. CDR3 sequence reads: CASSLVQGFVYEQYF. The CDR3 region has the DNA TGCGCCAGCAGCTTGGTCCAGGGGTTTGTTTACGAGCAGTACTTC.

This sequence joins TRBV18 and TRBJ2-7, with 8 bases identical to TRBD2. The V gene's germline CDR1 is KGHSH and CDR2 LQKENI. Unmatched junction bases numbered 6, after V lost 6 bases and J lost 2 bases. The CDR3 loop spans 14 amino acids. The CDR3 DNA reads as TGTGCCAGCTCGTCGACTAGCGTCGCCTACGAGCAGTACTTC. It is translated as CASSSTSVAYEQYF.

This clonotype came up many times. V usage is TRBV20-1 and J usage is TRBJ2-7; D call uncertain. The V gene lost 2 bases and the J gene lost 6 bases, with 8 bases spanning the gap. The V gene's germline CDR1 is DFQATT and CDR2 SNEGSKA (reference sequence). This CDR3 has 11 amino acids. CDR3 protein: CSARKVGEQYF. The CDR3 DNA reads as TGCAGTGCTAGAAAGGTTGGCGAGCAGTACTTC.

This clonotype was seen only a few times. The rearrangement links TRBV7-6 to TRBJ2-3, with a weak D call TRBD2 (7 bases). Germline CDR1 reads SGHVS; CDR2 reads FNYEAQ. The CDR3 has 14 amino acids. V dropped 8 bases and J dropped 6 bases, with 18 bases sitting between them. CDR3 sequence: CASCPYGGLDTQYF. The CDR3 region has the DNA TGTGCCAGCTGCCCCTACGGGGGGCTGGATACGCAGTATTTT.